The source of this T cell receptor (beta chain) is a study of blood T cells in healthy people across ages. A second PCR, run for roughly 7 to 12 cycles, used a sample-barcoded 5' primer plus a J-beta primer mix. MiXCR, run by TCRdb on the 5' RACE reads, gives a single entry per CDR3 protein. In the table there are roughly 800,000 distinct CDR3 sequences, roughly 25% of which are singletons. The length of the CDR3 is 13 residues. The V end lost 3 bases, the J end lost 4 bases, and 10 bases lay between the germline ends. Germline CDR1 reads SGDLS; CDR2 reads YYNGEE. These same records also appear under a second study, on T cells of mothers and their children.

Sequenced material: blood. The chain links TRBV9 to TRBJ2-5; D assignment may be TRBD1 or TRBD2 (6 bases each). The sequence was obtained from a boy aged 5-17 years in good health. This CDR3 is CASSEGGGETQYF. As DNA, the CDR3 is TGTGCCAGCAGCGAGGGGGGCGGAGAGACCCAGTACTTC.